Listed below are T cell receptor beta chains from one sample, sequenced in a study of blood T cell repertoires in COVID-19. TCRdb's table, derived via immunoSEQ multiplex PCR, lists solely in-frame clones and lacks some. The sample shows hundreds of thousands of clones, around nine tenths of them seen only once. Material: PBMCs or T cells enriched from blood (not recorded which). The receptors were gathered from a woman in her twenties or thirties who had recovered from COVID-19. Both conserved end residues are trimmed from each CDR3. The order of the fields is V gene, CDR3 protein.

V: TRBV2; CDR3: ASSEARGRSYEQY
V: TRBV15; CDR3: ATSREGLAAGIQY
V: TRBV2; CDR3: ASSDKRPSYEQY
V: TRBV5-8; CDR3: ASLLRRRDSTSKAF
V: TRBV4-1; CDR3: ASSQGDYEETQY
V: TRBV27; CDR3: ASSTGTGGNQPQH
V: TRBV30; CDR3: AWSVTRVGSGYT
V: TRBV5-5; CDR3: ASSLVWGDRSGFYEQY
V: TRBV19; CDR3: ASNFLAGELF
V: TRBV6-1; CDR3: ASSYRSNEKLF
V: TRBV13; CDR3: ASSLGQGLAGFYEQY
V: TRBV7-9; CDR3: ASSQIGTSGSYEQY
V: TRBV29-1; CDR3: SVATEQRLGYT
V: TRBV14; CDR3: ASSHWTGKNTEAF
V: TRBV5-4; CDR3: ASWSQGAREKLF
V: TRBV6-6; CDR3: ATLPQKDQPQH
V: TRBV2; CDR3: ASSPDSMRIENTIY
V: TRBV4-1; CDR3: ASSQPDSSEY
V: TRBV30; CDR3: AWSPTVLRAYEQY
V: TRBV5-1; CDR3: ASSLVGGREDEQF
V: TRBV27; CDR3: ASSPGWGRGGEQF
V: TRBV6-2/TRBV6-3; CDR3: ASSYLGGGSYEQY
V: TRBV30; CDR3: AWSGDRGPYGYT
V: TRBV18; CDR3: ASSPEGQPQH
V: TRBV11-1; CDR3: ASSFEQSYGYT
V: TRBV3-1/TRBV3-2; CDR3: ASSQGGRADSTDTQY
V: TRBV29-1; CDR3: SVEGLAEQNTGELF
V: TRBV19; CDR3: ASSTARQGGYQPQH
V: TRBV6-6; CDR3: ASHSQGQTQPQH
V: TRBV5-1; CDR3: ASSLDGGLDQPQH
V: TRBV7-3; CDR3: ASSLLGSSYNEQF
V: TRBV19; CDR3: ASSIPGTGEQPQH
V: TRBV6-2/TRBV6-3; CDR3: ASSRATLNYGYT
V: TRBV2; CDR3: ASSGQGMNTEAF
V: TRBV19; CDR3: ASSFGRGLNTEAF
V: TRBV4-3; CDR3: ASSQVSPAGGGSSYEQY
V: TRBV7-8; CDR3: ASSLMGQGIAEAF
V: TRBV27; CDR3: ASSFYGRKNYGYT
V: TRBV27; CDR3: ASSSVAGWS
V: TRBV5-6; CDR3: ASSLRDSYFTDTQY
V: TRBV18; CDR3: ASSPQGNTEAF
V: TRBV11-1; CDR3: ASSFEFGTEAF
V: TRBV19; CDR3: ASSINRLLPEAF
V: TRBV28; CDR3: ASSLGRQETQY
V: TRBV19; CDR3: ASSIGQGLDTEAF
V: TRBV24-1; CDR3: ATSDAGTGFSHEQF
V: TRBV30; CDR3: AWRRGRLHSGANVLT
V: TRBV5-1; CDR3: ASSLGNRDRDYEQY